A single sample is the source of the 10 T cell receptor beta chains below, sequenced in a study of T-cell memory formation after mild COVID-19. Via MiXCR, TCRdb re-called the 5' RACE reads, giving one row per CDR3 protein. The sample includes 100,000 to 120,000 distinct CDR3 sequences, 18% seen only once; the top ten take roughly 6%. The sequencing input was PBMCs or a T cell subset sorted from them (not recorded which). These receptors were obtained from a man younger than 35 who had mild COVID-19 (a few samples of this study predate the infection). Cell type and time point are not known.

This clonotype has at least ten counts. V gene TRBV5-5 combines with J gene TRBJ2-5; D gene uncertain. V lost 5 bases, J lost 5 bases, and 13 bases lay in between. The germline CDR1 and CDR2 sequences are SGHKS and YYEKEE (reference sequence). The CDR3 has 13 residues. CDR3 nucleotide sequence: TGTGCCAGCAGTCCCGACACGTTGGAGACCCAGTACTTC. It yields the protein CASSPDTLETQYF.

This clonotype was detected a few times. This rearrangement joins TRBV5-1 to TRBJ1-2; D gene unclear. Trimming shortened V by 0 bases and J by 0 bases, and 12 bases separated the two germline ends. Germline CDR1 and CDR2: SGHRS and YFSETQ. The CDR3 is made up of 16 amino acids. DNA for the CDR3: TGCGCCAGCAGCTTGGCCACCCGGAGTGCTAACTATGGCTACACCTTC. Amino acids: CASSLATRSANYGYTF.

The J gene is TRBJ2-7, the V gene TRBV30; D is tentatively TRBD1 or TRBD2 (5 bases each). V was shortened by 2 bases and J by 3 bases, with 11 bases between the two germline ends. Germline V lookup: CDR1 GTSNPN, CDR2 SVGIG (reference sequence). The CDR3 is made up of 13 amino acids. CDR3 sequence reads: CAWSMGTIYEQYF. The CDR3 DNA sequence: TGTGCCTGGAGTATGGGGACGATCTACGAGCAGTACTTC.

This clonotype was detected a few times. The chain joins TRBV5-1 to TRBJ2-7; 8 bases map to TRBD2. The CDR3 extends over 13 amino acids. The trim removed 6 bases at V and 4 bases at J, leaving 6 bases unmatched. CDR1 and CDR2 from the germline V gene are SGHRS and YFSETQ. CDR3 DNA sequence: TGCGCCAGCACCGGGGGGGGTCCATACGAGCAGTACTTC. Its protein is CASTGGGPYEQYF.

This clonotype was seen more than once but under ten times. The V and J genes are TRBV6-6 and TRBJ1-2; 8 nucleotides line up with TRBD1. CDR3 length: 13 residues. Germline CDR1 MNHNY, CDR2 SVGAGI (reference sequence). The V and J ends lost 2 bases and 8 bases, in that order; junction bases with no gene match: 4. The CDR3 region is CASSYARGPGYTF. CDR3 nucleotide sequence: TGTGCCAGCAGTTACGCCAGGGGGCCGGGCTACACCTTC.

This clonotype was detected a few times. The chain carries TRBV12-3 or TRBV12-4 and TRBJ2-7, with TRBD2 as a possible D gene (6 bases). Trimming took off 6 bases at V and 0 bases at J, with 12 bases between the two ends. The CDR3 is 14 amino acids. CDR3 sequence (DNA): TGTGCCAGCAGCCCGGACTACGACTCCTACGAGCAGTACTTC. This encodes CASSPDYDSYEQYF.

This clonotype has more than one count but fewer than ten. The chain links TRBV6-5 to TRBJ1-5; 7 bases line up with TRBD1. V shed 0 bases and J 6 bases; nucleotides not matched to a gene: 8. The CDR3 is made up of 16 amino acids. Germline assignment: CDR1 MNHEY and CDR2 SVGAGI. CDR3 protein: CASSYSADRVGQPQHF. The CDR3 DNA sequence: TGTGCCAGCAGTTACTCCGCTGACAGGGTAGGTCAGCCCCAGCATTTT.

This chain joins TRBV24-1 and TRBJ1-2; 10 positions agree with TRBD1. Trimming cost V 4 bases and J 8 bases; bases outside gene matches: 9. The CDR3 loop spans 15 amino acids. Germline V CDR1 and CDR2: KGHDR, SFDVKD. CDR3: CATSEPTGGSEGYTF. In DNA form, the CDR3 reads TGTGCCACCAGTGAGCCGACAGGGGGCTCAGAAGGCTACACCTTC.

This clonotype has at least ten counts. CDR3 sequence (DNA): TGTGCCAGCAGCCAAAGACCCGGGCGGAATGAGCAGTTCTTC. The encoded protein is CASSQRPGRNEQFF. This chain links TRBV3-1 with TRBJ2-1; no clear D. Germline-derived CDR1 and CDR2 are LGHDT and YNNKEL (reference sequence). The CDR3 spans 14 residues. V was trimmed by 2 bases and J by 7 bases, leaving 12 bases between them.

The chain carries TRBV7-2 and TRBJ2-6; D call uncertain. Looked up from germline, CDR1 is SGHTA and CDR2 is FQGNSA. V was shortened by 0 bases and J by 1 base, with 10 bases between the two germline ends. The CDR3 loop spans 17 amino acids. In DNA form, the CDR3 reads TGTGCCAGCAGCTTAGCGCCTGGGGTGTCTGGGGCCAACGTCCTGACTTTC. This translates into CASSLAPGVSGANVLTF. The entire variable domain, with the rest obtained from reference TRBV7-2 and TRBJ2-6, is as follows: GAGVSQSPSNKVTEKGKDVELRCDPISGHTALYWYRQSLGQGLEFLIYFQGNSAPDKSGLPSDRFSAERTGGSVSTLTIQRTQQEDSAVYLCASSLAPGVSGANVLTFGAGSRLTVL.